The 17 T cell receptor beta chains listed next were all sequenced from one sample in a study of technical replicates of blood from a few donors. Profiled with immunoSEQ multiplex PCR; TCRdb holds only in-frame clones, not every one. The table includes approximately 70,000 clones, roughly 92% detected once. What was sequenced was T cells isolated from PBMCs. The receptor set was obtained from a human donor in good health.

This chain links TRBV6-1 with TRBJ2-2; a possible D gene is TRBD1 (6 bases). Deletions cut 4 bases from V and 2 bases from J, with 8 bases between. Germline CDR1 and CDR2: MNHNS and SASEGT. The CDR3 length is 14 residues. The CDR3, as DNA: TGTGCCAGCAGTGGACAGGAAAACACCGGGGAGCTGTTTTTT. Translating it yields CASSGQENTGELFF.

This rearrangement joins TRBV19 to TRBJ2-4, with 8 bases that match TRBD2. This CDR3 is 14 amino acids long. Per the germline V gene, CDR1 is LNHDA and CDR2 is SQIVND (reference sequence). The V segment lost 0 bases and the J segment 6 bases; nucleotides outside the gene matches: 1. For the CDR3, the DNA is TGTGCCAGTAGTATAGAGAGCGGGAGAAACATTCAGTACTTC. It translates to CASSIESGRNIQYF. Full variable domain (outside the CDR3, taken from reference TRBV19 and TRBJ2-4): DGGITQSPKYLFRKEGQNVTLSCEQNLNHDAMYWYRQDPGQGLRLIYYSQIVNDFQKGDIAEGYSVSREKKESFPLTVTSAQKNPTAFYLCASSIESGRNIQYFGAGTRLSVL.

The chain uses TRBV2 and TRBJ1-2; 7 nucleotides agree with TRBD1. Germline-derived CDR1 and CDR2 are SNHLY and FYNNEI. This CDR3 comprises 15 residues. With V trimmed by 1 base and J by 4 bases, 6 bases remained unmatched. CDR3 region: CASSEGQGGPYGYTF. In nucleotides, the CDR3 is TGTGCCAGCAGTGAAGGACAGGGTGGTCCCTATGGCTACACCTTC.

This clone has only one observation. The rearrangement links TRBV10-3 to TRBJ2-5; tentative D call: TRBD2 (5 bases). CDR1 ENHRY and CDR2 SYGVKD come from the germline V gene. Deletions cut 0 bases from V and 5 bases from J, with 13 bases between. The CDR3 spans 15 residues. In nucleotides, the CDR3 is TGTGCCATCAGTGAGTCGTCCTCGAGGGTGGAGACCCAGTACTTC. This sequence encodes CAISESSSRVETQYF.

The chain recombines TRBV27 with TRBJ2-1; TRBD2 aligns across 10 bases. The CDR3 runs to 13 residues. Germline values: CDR1 MNHEY, CDR2 SMNVEV (reference sequence). With 3 bases clipped from V and 10 bases from J, the junction kept 3 bases outside the gene matches. The CDR3 DNA reads TGTGCCAGCAGTTTTTCGGGACTAGCGGAGCAGTTCTTC. It encodes CASSFSGLAEQFF.

This chain connects TRBV19 to TRBJ1-3; possible D gene TRBD1, 5 bases. Trimming cost V 1 base and J 0 bases, with 13 bases left between them. Germline CDR1 reads LNHDA; CDR2 reads SQIVND (reference sequence). The CDR3 loop spans 17 amino acids. CDR3 DNA sequence: TGTGCCAGTAGTATAGTTCTTTGGACACGCTCTGGAAACACCATATATTTT. Translation gives CASSIVLWTRSGNTIYF.

The V and J genes are TRBV7-8 and TRBJ1-1; the match to TRBD1 covers 7 bases. The CDR3 is 14 residues long. Germline loops: CDR1 SGHVS, CDR2 FQNEAQ. Germline trimming cut 4 bases from V and 6 bases from J; bases unmatched to any gene: 8. CDR3 in DNA: TGTGCCAGCAGCTCAAGGGGGCAGATACCTGAAGCTTTCTTT. It translates to CASSSRGQIPEAFF.

This chain links TRBV25-1 with TRBJ1-2; D gene unclear. This CDR3 has 14 residues. Trimming shortened V by 1 base and J by 2 bases, and 8 bases separated the two germline ends. Per the germline V gene, CDR1 is MGHDK and CDR2 is SYGVNS. The CDR3 nucleotides read TGTGCCAGCAGTGAATCGGGAGGCAACTATGGCTACACCTTC. This encodes CASSESGGNYGYTF.

CDR3 amino acids: CASSLAGQNGYTF. The CDR3 DNA reads as TGTGCCAGCAGCTTAGCTGGACAGAATGGCTACACCTTC. The J gene is TRBJ1-2, the V gene TRBV7-2; perhaps TRBD1 as D (6 bases). The CDR3 loop spans 13 amino acids. Germline-derived CDR1 and CDR2 are SGHTA and FQGNSA. V was pared by 0 bases and J by 6 bases, with 8 bases between.

This chain joins TRBV27 and TRBJ2-5, with a tentative D call TRBD1 (5 bases). This CDR3 is 14 amino acids long. Germline CDR1 reads MNHEY; CDR2 reads SMNVEV (reference sequence). V lost 1 base, J lost 1 base, and 7 bases lay in between. The CDR3 sequence: CASSLFDSQETQYF. CDR3 nucleotides: TGTGCCAGCAGTTTATTCGACAGCCAAGAGACCCAGTACTTC.

This chain joins TRBV19 and TRBJ2-7, with 10 bases matching TRBD1. The V and J ends lost 3 bases and 5 bases, in that order; junction bases with no gene match: 4. The CDR3 covers 14 residues. The V gene's germline CDR1 is LNHDA and CDR2 SQIVND (reference sequence). Here the CDR3 DNA reads TGTGCCAGTAGTATCAGGGACAGGGGTCACGAGCAGTACTTC. Its protein is CASSIRDRGHEQYF.

The J gene is TRBJ2-1, the V gene TRBV10-1, with 8 bases fitting TRBD2. The CDR3 is 14 amino acids. Per germline, CDR1 WNHNN and CDR2 SYGVQD (reference sequence). Trimming at V came to 4 bases and at J to 3 bases, leaving 2 bases not matched to a gene. CDR3 protein: CASSGSGGYNEQFF. The CDR3 nucleotides read TGCGCCAGCAGTGGCAGCGGGGGCTACAATGAGCAGTTCTTC.

V gene TRBV11-2 combines with J gene TRBJ1-2, with TRBD1 identical over 8 bases. V was clipped by 4 bases and J by 6 bases; unmatched bases: 13. CDR3 size: 16 residues. The V gene's germline CDR1 is SGHAT and CDR2 FQNNGV. This CDR3 is CASSSLPQDRGHGYTF. The CDR3 nucleotides read TGTGCCAGCAGCTCCTTACCCCAAGACAGGGGCCATGGCTACACCTTC.

This clone came up once. This chain joins TRBV13 and TRBJ2-1; D possibly corresponds to TRBD2 (5 bases). Per germline, CDR1 PRHDT and CDR2 FYEKMQ (reference sequence). The CDR3 runs to 15 residues. The V end was cut by 4 bases, the J end by 6 bases, with 16 bases between. CDR3 region: CASSYAGNKVNEQFF. As DNA, the CDR3 is TGTGCCAGCAGCTACGCCGGGAATAAGGTCAATGAGCAGTTCTTC.

This chain uses TRBV10-3 with TRBJ1-1; possibly TRBD1 for D (5 bases). Trimming took off 8 bases at V and 1 base at J, with 17 bases between the two ends. CDR3 length equals 15 residues. Germline V gene sequence: CDR1 ENHRY, CDR2 SYGVKD. CDR3 nucleotide sequence: TGTGCCATCGGGGATAGACAGATCCAGAACACTGAAGCTTTCTTT. Residues: CAIGDRQIQNTEAFF.

The CDR3 spells CASSVQGVTGELFF. Written as DNA, the CDR3 is TGTGCCAGCAGCGTTCAAGGGGTGACCGGGGAGCTGTTTTTT. The rearrangement joins TRBV9 to TRBJ2-2, with D possibly matching TRBD1 (5 bases). Trimming took 2 bases from V and 5 from J, leaving 10 bases between them. Germline V CDR1 and CDR2: SGDLS, YYNGEE. The CDR3 runs 14 residues.

The chain has TRBV28 and TRBJ1-1; 7 nucleotides match TRBD1. CDR1 is MDHEN and CDR2 is SYDVKM in the germline V gene. With 8 bases clipped from V and 1 base from J, the junction kept 7 bases outside the gene matches. The CDR3 has 14 residues. The CDR3 protein is CASGRRQGNTEAFF. The CDR3 DNA reads as TGTGCCAGCGGTAGGAGACAGGGGAACACTGAAGCTTTCTTT.